These 18 T cell receptor beta chains came from one sample sequenced in a study of blood T cells in healthy people across ages. Primers used in a second PCR of about 7 to 12 cycles were a sample-barcoded 5' primer and a J-beta primer mix. TCRdb re-called the 5' RACE reads through MiXCR, storing one row per CDR3 protein. The data hold roughly 800,000 distinct CDR3 sequences, with about 26% observed a single time. Separately, the same data were catalogued under a study of T cells of mothers and their children.

The sequencing sample was made of blood. Receptors were obtained from a boy younger than 18 in good health.

The table lists this clonotype with a few counts. This rearrangement joins TRBV6-1 to TRBJ1-5; 8 bases match TRBD1. Unmatched junction bases numbered 4, after V lost 5 bases and J lost 7 bases. From germline, CDR1 is MNHNS and CDR2 SASEGT. The CDR3 has 13 residues. CDR3 sequence (DNA): TGTGCCAGCAGTCTGACAGGGGAACAGCCCCAGCATTTT. Translating gives CASSLTGEQPQHF.

This sequence joins TRBV7-3 and TRBJ2-5, with a tentative D call TRBD2 (5 bases). V lost 0 bases, J lost 1 base, and 15 bases lay in between. There are 17 residues in the CDR3. CDR1 is SGHTA, CDR2 FQGTGA, per germline. CDR3 nucleotides: TGTGCCAGCAGCTTAACGGGCCAGCGGCCATCCCAAGAGACCCAGTACTTC. It translates to CASSLTGQRPSQETQYF.

J is TRBJ2-7 and V is TRBV6-1, with 10 positions matching TRBD2. The CDR3 loop spans 16 amino acids. The V segment lost 5 bases and the J segment 0 bases; nucleotides outside the gene matches: 7. In germline, CDR1 is MNHNS, CDR2 SASEGT. The CDR3 DNA sequence: TGTGCCAGCAGTCGAAGCGGGGGGGAGCCCTCCTACGAGCAGTACTTC. This codes for CASSRSGGEPSYEQYF.

The V and J genes are TRBV6-2 or TRBV6-3 and TRBJ2-7; no clear D. Germline CDR1 reads MNHEY; CDR2 reads SVGEGT. V lost 5 bases and J 0 bases, leaving 14 bases between the germline ends. This CDR3 has 15 residues. For the CDR3, the DNA is TGTGCCAGCAGTGTCGTGACATGGAGCTCCTACGAGCAGTACTTC. It codes for CASSVVTWSSYEQYF.

This clonotype was found a few times. The chain recombines TRBV12-3 or TRBV12-4 with TRBJ2-3; D unclear. The V end was cut by 7 bases, the J end by 1 base, with 6 bases between. There are 12 residues in the CDR3. The CDR3, as DNA: TGTGCCAGCACTGCGGGCACAGATACGCAGTATTTT. Encoded protein: CASTAGTDTQYF.

A few counts support this clonotype. The chain has TRBV5-1 and TRBJ2-5, with 8 bases that match TRBD2. The CDR3 has 14 residues. Trimming removed 3 bases from V and 4 bases from J; junction bases left unmatched: 5. The germline V gene has CDR1 SGHRS and CDR2 YFSETQ. The CDR3 region is CASSSSTSAETQYF. CDR3 nucleotides: TGCGCCAGCAGCTCTTCGACTAGCGCAGAGACCCAGTACTTC.

The chain is built from TRBV5-1 and TRBJ1-3, with D unresolved. The V end was cut by 5 bases, the J end by 2 bases, with 8 bases between. Germline-derived CDR1 and CDR2 are SGHRS and YFSETQ. The CDR3 loop spans 13 amino acids. The CDR3 DNA reads as TGCGCCAGCAGATCGGTTGCTGGAAACACCATATATTTT. It encodes CASRSVAGNTIYF.

The chain links TRBV2 to TRBJ2-5, with 10 nucleotides matching TRBD1. Losses at the gene ends were 7 bases for V and 0 bases for J; bases not matched to a gene: 17. There are 19 residues in the CDR3. Per the germline V gene, CDR1 is SNHLY and CDR2 is FYNNEI. This chain's CDR3 is CASTETGGHLAPYQETQYF. CDR3 sequence (DNA): TGTGCCAGCACCGAGACAGGGGGCCATTTAGCCCCGTACCAAGAGACCCAGTACTTC.

V is TRBV3-1 and J is TRBJ2-1; D remains ambiguous. There are 13 residues in the CDR3. Trimming removed 1 base at V and 8 bases at J, with 9 bases between. Germline V gene sequence: CDR1 LGHDT, CDR2 YNNKEL (reference sequence). CDR3 DNA: TGTGCCAGCAGCCAAGGGTCAATATATGAGCAGTTCTTC. It codes for CASSQGSIYEQFF.

This chain joins TRBV7-2 and TRBJ2-6, with D maybe TRBD1 (7 bases). Per the germline V gene, CDR1 is SGHTA and CDR2 is FQGNSA. Trimming took off 7 bases at V and 2 bases at J, with 24 bases between the two ends. The CDR3 length is 19 residues. CDR3 DNA sequence: TGTGCCAGCATCCGGAGGGACAGACCAAGGCAGCCTGGGGCCAACGTCCTGACTTTC. Encoded protein: CASIRRDRPRQPGANVLTF.

The chain recombines TRBV5-1 with TRBJ2-5, with D uncertain. Looked up from germline, CDR1 is SGHRS and CDR2 is YFSETQ. V was cut by 4 bases and J by 5 bases, with 15 bases left in between. The CDR3 spans 14 residues. Here the CDR3 reads CASSPEWGAETQYF. CDR3 coding DNA: TGCGCCAGCAGCCCCGAATGGGGTGCGGAGACCCAGTACTTC.

This clonotype was seen only a few times. One end of the junction fails to match germline, which may point to a read error. The rearrangement uses TRBV2 and TRBJ2-1; 10 nucleotides align to TRBD2. Germline V gene sequence: CDR1 SNHLY, CDR2 FYNNEI. This CDR3 comprises 16 residues. The CDR3 region is CASTGASGGLYNEQSF. The CDR3 nucleotides are TGTGCCAGCACTGGGGCTAGCGGGGGACTTTACAATGAGCAGTCCTTC.

The chain recombines TRBV5-4 with TRBJ1-1; perhaps TRBD1 as D (6 bases). V was cut by 4 bases and J by 0 bases, with 13 bases left in between. Looked up from germline, CDR1 is SGHNT and CDR2 is YYREEE (reference sequence). This CDR3 has 15 residues. CDR3 residues: CASSPAWGLNTEAFF. CDR3 sequence (DNA): TGTGCCAGCAGCCCTGCCTGGGGGCTGAACACTGAAGCTTTCTTT.

V usage is TRBV11-2 and J usage is TRBJ2-2; no clear D. The CDR3 contains 19 residues. V gave up 1 base and J gave up 2 bases, with 20 bases separating them. Germline CDR1 reads SGHAT; CDR2 reads FQNNGV. The CDR3 DNA reads TGTGCCAGCAGCTTAGTGCCGGCAAGGGTCCTCCTAAACACCGGGGAGCTGTTTTTT. It yields the protein CASSLVPARVLLNTGELFF.

Only a few counts were recorded for this clonotype. The chain couples TRBV7-2 to TRBJ2-5; a weak D match, TRBD1 (6 bases). The CDR3 spans 14 residues. V lost 2 bases and J 2 bases, leaving 9 bases between the germline ends. Germline loops: CDR1 SGHTA, CDR2 FQGNSA. The DNA of the CDR3 is TGTGCCAGCAGCTTACGCGGACAGCAAGAGACCCAGTACTTC. It specifies CASSLRGQQETQYF.

This chain links TRBV5-1 with TRBJ2-3, with D maybe TRBD1 (5 bases). The CDR3 totals 15 residues. The germline V and J ends were trimmed by 2 bases and 0 bases, with 10 bases remaining between them. The germline gives CDR1 SGHRS, CDR2 YFSETQ. CDR3 residues: CASSFNRPSTDTQYF. The CDR3 coding sequence is TGCGCCAGCAGCTTCAACAGGCCTAGCACAGATACGCAGTATTTT.

CDR3 bases: TGCGCCAGCAGCTTCGGGTCTCAGAACACTGAAGCTTTCTTT. Protein: CASSFGSQNTEAFF. The rearrangement links TRBV5-1 to TRBJ1-1; D uncertain. CDR1 and CDR2 (germline): SGHRS, YFSETQ. The CDR3 totals 14 residues. The V end lost 2 bases, the J end lost 1 base, and 9 bases lay between the germline ends.

This clonotype occurred a few times. The J gene is TRBJ1-1, the V gene TRBV12-3 or TRBV12-4; tentative D call: TRBD1 (6 bases). The CDR3 runs 13 residues. V gave up 8 bases and J gave up 6 bases, with 16 bases separating them. The CDR3 DNA is TGTGCCAGCTCCTTAGGGGGGAATGCTGAAGCTTTCTTT. Protein: CASSLGGNAEAFF.